This T cell receptor (beta chain) was obtained from a study of CXCR3-negative and CXCR3-positive naive CD8 T cells (dated by TCRdb to between 2018 and 2020). For the study in its entirety: In total, 130 million or so TRB reads were obtained, which works out to roughly 1.5 +/- 0.3 million reads per library. Data from about ten donors, pooled across two independent experiments, went into the diversity and physicochemical repertoire analyses. The TRBV-TRBJ cluster analysis covered naive subsets from a handful of donors and memory cells from 3 donors.

The germline V gene (reference sequence) provides CDR1 MNHEY and CDR2 SMNVEV. The CDR3 measures 13 amino acids from cysteine to phenylalanine. No DNA was logged. Concerning this clonotype: The clone's antigen remains unknown.

Reads for this sample came from a NextSeq 550. The Human TCR Profiling Kit (MiLaboratory) was used to prepare UMI-labeled 5' RACE TRB cDNA libraries. cDNA synthesis used the entire amount of extracted RNA, and PCR amplification then used the entire amount of cDNA produced. Libraries were prepared in parallel with an identical number of PCR cycles. Per the source publication's procedure: About 50,000 +/- 10,000 unique UMI-labeled TRB cDNA molecules per library were extracted with MIGEC and MiXCR, with at least two reads per UMI required. An average of roughly 40,000 +/- 10,000 functional in-frame TRB CDR3 nucleotide clonotypes without stop codons was found per library. After downsampling to 5000 UMI-labeled TRB molecules per sample, diversity metrics such as normalized Shannon-Wiener and Chao1 were calculated in VDJtools. Clonotype-size-weighted physicochemical properties of the central five CDR3 residues (interaction energy, strength, volume and Kidera factor 4) were computed in VDJtools. Each entry corresponds to one CDR3 protein sequence from reads that TCRdb reprocessed, and DNA is not given. The V and J calls come from TCRdb's annotation, not from the publication. The sample's clone listing holds 150,000 or so distinct CDR3 sequences. The ten most abundant clones make up nearly 0.5% of the sample.

The study at large found these results: Repertoire diversity was comparably high in both naive subsets but much lower in memory CD8+ T cells. Compared with CXCR3-negative naive cells, CXCR3-positive naive cells had TRB CDR3s with higher hydrophobicity (lower Kidera factor 4), lower energy, and higher strength and volume indices. Freshly isolated PBMCs were used for most assays because CXCR3 expression partially decreased after cryopreservation. Surface CD5, linked to self-reactivity in mice, was comparable between naive subsets; TCR interaction strength was therefore also inferred from TRB CDR3 physicochemical properties. Within the same donor, TRBV-TRBJ usage looked similar between naive CXCR3-negative and CXCR3-positive cells, but memory cells had distinct patterns.

For every CD8+ T cell subset, hundreds of thousands of cells were flow-sorted straight into RLT lysis buffer, and each subset was sorted in triplicate. Naive CD8+ T cells were defined stringently as CD45RO-CCR7+CD27+CD95- to exclude memory contaminants. Peripheral blood mononuclear cells were isolated from buffy coats by standard density gradient centrifugation. Naive CXCR3-negative and CXCR3-positive CD8+ T cells were flow-sorted on a FACSAria III. An RNeasy Mini Kit was used to extract total RNA from the sorted cells. The chain joins TRBV27 to TRBJ2-7. Sequences were obtained from naive CXCR3- CD8+ T cells from blood. The cell subset or site label on this specimen signifies: CD45RO-CCR7+CD27+CD95- naive CD8+ T cells lacking CXCR3 (TNR3-). The source is a human donor in good health. Some clones in this sample may be carry-over from other donors' samples. For the CDR3, the sequence is CASSLTSSYEQYF.